The next 22 T cell receptor beta chains were all read from a single sample in a study of blood T cell repertoires in COVID-19. Generated by immunoSEQ multiplex PCR, the TCRdb table keeps only in-frame clones and is missing some. The sample has more than 110,000 clones, approximately 84% seen once. The sequencing sample was made of PBMCs or T cells enriched from blood (not recorded which). All receptors derive from a woman aged 18-29 years who had been exposed to COVID-19.

The chain links TRBV5-5 to TRBJ2-3, with D possibly TRBD2 on 6 matching bases. The CDR3 has 14 amino acids. From germline, CDR1 is SGHKS and CDR2 YYEKEE (reference sequence). V was shortened by 2 bases and J by 2 bases, with 9 bases between the two germline ends. The CDR3 region has the DNA TGTGCCAGCAGCTTCAGGGAGGTCACAGATACGCAGTATTTT. Its protein product is CASSFREVTDTQYF.

V is TRBV6-2 or TRBV6-3 and J is TRBJ2-3, with TRBD2 matching 12 bases. The trim removed 6 bases at V and 4 bases at J, leaving 2 bases unmatched. Germline V lookup: CDR1 MNHEY, CDR2 SVGEGT. This CDR3 region has 14 residues. The CDR3: CASSGTSGPDTQYF. CDR3 nucleotide sequence: TGTGCCAGCAGCGGGACTAGCGGGCCAGATACGCAGTATTTT.

The rearrangement uses TRBV28 and TRBJ1-1; 10 bases are a match to TRBD1. The CDR3 covers 13 residues. Trimming at V came to 9 bases and at J to 6 bases, leaving 7 bases not matched to a gene. Per germline, CDR1 MDHEN and CDR2 SYDVKM. The CDR3 DNA reads as TGTGCCAGTCGAGACAGGGGGCCCCCTGAAGCTTTCTTT. Its protein product is CASRDRGPPEAFF.

The chain joins TRBV6-5 to TRBJ2-4; 8 bases are shared with TRBD1. Trimming cost V 2 bases and J 7 bases; bases outside gene matches: 4. Germline loops: CDR1 MNHEY, CDR2 SVGAGI. CDR3 length: 14 amino acids. CDR3 sequence: CASSYRTGGNIQYF. DNA of the CDR3: TGTGCCAGCAGTTACAGAACAGGGGGGAACATTCAGTACTTC.

The rearrangement uses TRBV27 and TRBJ1-3; D is unresolved. V lost 4 bases to trimming and J lost 1 base, with 8 bases between them. Germline lookup yields CDR1 MNHEY and CDR2 SMNVEV (reference sequence). The CDR3 sequence is 14 residues long. CDR3: CASSSGFSGNTIYF. The DNA for the CDR3 is TGTGCCAGCAGTTCGGGATTTTCTGGAAACACCATATATTTT.

The chain recombines TRBV6-4 with TRBJ2-3; D remains unclear. Germline V gene lookup returns CDR1 MRHNA and CDR2 SNTAGT. V lost 6 bases to trimming and J lost 3 bases, with 13 bases between them. The CDR3 length is 14 residues. CDR3 sequence reads: CASSEKSETDTQYF. The CDR3 DNA sequence: TGTGCCAGCAGCGAGAAGTCCGAAACAGATACGCAGTATTTT.

This rearrangement joins TRBV24-1 to TRBJ2-2; D gene uncertain. V was cut by 4 bases and J by 2 bases, with 4 bases left in between. The CDR3 covers 13 residues. Germline V gene sequence: CDR1 KGHDR, CDR2 SFDVKD. The CDR3 spells CATSETNTGELFF. Written as DNA, the CDR3 is TGTGCCACCAGTGAAACAAACACCGGGGAGCTGTTTTTT.

CDR3 region: CASSEGQGWYSPLHF. The CDR3 DNA reads as TGTGCCAGTAGTGAAGGACAGGGCTGGTATTCACCCCTCCACTTT. The rearrangement joins TRBV19 to TRBJ1-6; 8 bases line up with TRBD1. There are 15 residues in the CDR3. Looked up from germline, CDR1 is LNHDA and CDR2 is SQIVND (reference sequence). The trim removed 5 bases at V and 8 bases at J, leaving 8 bases unmatched.

The rearrangement uses TRBV7-6 and TRBJ2-5; tentative D call: TRBD1 (6 bases). The V gene lost 1 base and the J gene lost 5 bases, with 8 bases spanning the gap. CDR1 is SGHVS, CDR2 FNYEAQ, per germline. The CDR3 length is 13 residues. The chain's CDR3 is CASSLVRGETQYF. As DNA, the CDR3 is TGTGCCAGCAGCTTAGTCAGGGGTGAGACCCAGTACTTC.

This chain joins TRBV27 and TRBJ2-7, with TRBD1 matching 8 bases. Germline assignment: CDR1 MNHEY and CDR2 SMNVEV (reference sequence). The V segment lost 5 bases and the J segment 2 bases; nucleotides outside the gene matches: 11. The CDR3 sequence is 16 residues long. As DNA, the CDR3 is TGTGCCAGCAGTGCCCCCCAGGGGGCATACCCCTACGAGCAGTACTTC. This codes for CASSAPQGAYPYEQYF.

This clone was seen more than once but under ten times. This sequence joins TRBV25-1 and TRBJ1-3; the match to TRBD1 covers 11 bases. The CDR3 is made up of 17 amino acids. Looked up from germline, CDR1 is MGHDK and CDR2 is SYGVNS. V shed 1 base, J shed 2 bases, and the junction held 4 bases outside the gene matches. Here the CDR3 reads CASSEFRTGGPGNTIYF. CDR3 nucleotides: TGTGCCAGCAGTGAATTCAGGACAGGGGGCCCTGGAAACACCATATATTTT.

This chain joins TRBV4-2 and TRBJ2-7; D is possibly TRBD2 (6 bases). Germline V gene data show CDR1 as LGHNA and CDR2 as YNFKEQ. This CDR3 is 17 amino acids long. V lost 4 bases and J lost 0, with 19 bases in between. The CDR3 sequence: CASSRAEGTSSSYEQYF. The CDR3 DNA reads as TGTGCCAGCAGCCGCGCGGAGGGGACCAGTAGCTCCTACGAGCAGTACTTC.

This clone appeared a few times. The rearrangement uses TRBV30 and TRBJ1-3; the match to TRBD1 covers 8 bases. Germline V gene lookup returns CDR1 GTSNPN and CDR2 SVGIG (reference sequence). The junction had 1 base not matched to a gene; V was cut back by 4 bases and J by 2 bases. This CDR3 contains 13 residues. As DNA, the CDR3 is TGTGCCTGGATGGGACAGGCTGGAAACACCATATATTTT. The encoded protein is CAWMGQAGNTIYF.

This sequence joins TRBV4-3 and TRBJ1-5; 8 positions agree with TRBD1. This CDR3 comprises 16 residues. The V gene end was trimmed by 3 bases and the J gene end by 1 base; junction bases not matched to a gene: 5. Germline-derived CDR1 and CDR2 are LGHNA and YSLEER. The DNA of the CDR3 is TGCGCCAGCAGCCAGACCAGGGGGCAGAGCAATCAGCCCCAGCATTTT. This sequence encodes CASSQTRGQSNQPQHF.

A few counts support this clone. V gene TRBV10-3 combines with J gene TRBJ2-3; a weak D match, TRBD2 (6 bases). Germline loops: CDR1 ENHRY, CDR2 SYGVKD. This CDR3 comprises 14 residues. Trimming took off 3 bases at V and 4 bases at J, with 11 bases between the two ends. The CDR3 sequence is CAISDGGEADTQYF. As DNA, the CDR3 is TGTGCCATCAGTGATGGAGGGGAGGCAGATACGCAGTATTTT.

The rearrangement joins TRBV2 to TRBJ2-7, with a tentative D call TRBD1 (5 bases). This CDR3 spans 13 amino acids. CDR1 and CDR2 (germline): SNHLY, FYNNEI. V lost 6 bases, J lost 0 bases, and 9 bases lay in between. This CDR3 reads CASSRVNSYEQYF. The CDR3 DNA is TGTGCCAGCAGCAGGGTCAACTCCTACGAGCAGTACTTC.

This clone occurred once. The J gene is TRBJ1-2, the V gene TRBV9; 8 nucleotides align to TRBD1. The CDR3 covers 15 residues. Germline-derived CDR1 and CDR2 are SGDLS and YYNGEE. V shed 0 bases, J shed 6 bases, and the junction held 7 bases outside the gene matches. DNA of the CDR3: TGTGCCAGCAGCGTAGCTACGGACAGGGAGGATGGCTACACCTTC. The encoded protein is CASSVATDREDGYTF.

The chain couples TRBV27 to TRBJ2-7, with 11 bases that match TRBD1. The CDR3 is made up of 11 amino acids. V shed 7 bases and J 12 bases; nucleotides not matched to a gene: 5. CDR1 MNHEY and CDR2 SMNVEV come from the germline V gene (reference sequence). This chain's CDR3 is CASNGQGAMYF. Here the CDR3 DNA reads TGTGCCAGCAACGGACAGGGGGCAATGTACTTC.

The chain employs TRBV18 and TRBJ2-3; TRBD2 agrees at 11 bases. Unmatched junction bases numbered 5, after V lost 3 bases and J lost 6 bases. Germline-derived CDR1 and CDR2 are KGHSH and LQKENI. There are 15 residues in the CDR3. The CDR3 bases are TGTGCCAGCTCACCCCGACTAGCGGGATTTGATACGCAGTATTTT. It specifies CASSPRLAGFDTQYF.

The V gene is TRBV13, the J gene TRBJ1-2; tentatively, D is TRBD1 (5 bases). The V end was cut by 3 bases, the J end by 3 bases, with 17 bases between. Per the germline V gene, CDR1 is PRHDT and CDR2 is FYEKMQ (reference sequence). This CDR3 contains 16 residues. The CDR3 DNA sequence: TGTGCCAGCAGCTTCGGGACTTCATTCGCGGACTATGGCTACACCTTC. Protein sequence: CASSFGTSFADYGYTF. Drawing the rest from reference TRBV13 and TRBJ1-2, the complete variable domain is AAGVIQSPRHLIKEKRETATLKCYPIPRHDTVYWYQQGPGQDPQFLISFYEKMQSDKGSIPDRFSAQQFSDYHSELNMSSLELGDSALYFCASSFGTSFADYGYTFGSGTRLTVV.

The CDR3: CASSYSVAEAYEQYF. The CDR3 coding sequence is TGTGCCAGCAGTTACTCGGTGGCAGAAGCCTACGAGCAGTACTTC. This sequence joins TRBV6-5 and TRBJ2-7, with D unclear. The CDR3 contains 15 residues. V was shortened by 0 bases and J by 2 bases, with 11 bases between the two germline ends. CDR1 MNHEY and CDR2 SVGAGI come from the germline V gene.

V usage is TRBV6-1 and J usage is TRBJ2-7; 9 bases are a match to TRBD2. CDR3 size: 14 residues. J lost 6 bases, V lost 0 bases, and 3 bases had no gene match. In germline, CDR1 is MNHNS, CDR2 SASEGT. The CDR3 sequence: CASSEASSGIEQYF. The CDR3, as DNA: TGTGCCAGCAGTGAAGCATCTAGCGGGATCGAGCAGTACTTC.